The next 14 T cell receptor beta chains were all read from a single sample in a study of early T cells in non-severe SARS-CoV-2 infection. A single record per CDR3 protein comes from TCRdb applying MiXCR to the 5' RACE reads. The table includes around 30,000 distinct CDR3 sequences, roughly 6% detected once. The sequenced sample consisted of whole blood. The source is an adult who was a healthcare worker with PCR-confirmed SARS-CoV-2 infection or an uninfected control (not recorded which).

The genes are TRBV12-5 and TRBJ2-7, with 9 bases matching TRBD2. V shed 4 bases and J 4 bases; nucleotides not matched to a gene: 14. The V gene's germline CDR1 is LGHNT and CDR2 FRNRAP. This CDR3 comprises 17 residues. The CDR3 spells CASGCTRERGVSYEQYF. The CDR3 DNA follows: TGTGCTAGTGGTTGTACCCGGGAGCGGGGGGTAAGTTACGAGCAGTACTTC.

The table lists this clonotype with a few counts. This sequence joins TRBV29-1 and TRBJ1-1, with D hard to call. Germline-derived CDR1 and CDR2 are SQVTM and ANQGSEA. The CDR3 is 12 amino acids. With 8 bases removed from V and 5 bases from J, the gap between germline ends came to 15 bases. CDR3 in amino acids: CSTISSRTEAFF. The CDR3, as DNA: TGCAGCACAATATCGTCGAGAACTGAAGCTTTCTTT.

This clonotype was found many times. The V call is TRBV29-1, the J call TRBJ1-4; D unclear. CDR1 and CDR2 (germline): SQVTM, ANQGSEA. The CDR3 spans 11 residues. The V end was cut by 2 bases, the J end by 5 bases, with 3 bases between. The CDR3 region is CSVERNEKLFF. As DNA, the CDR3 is TGCAGCGTTGAACGGAATGAAAAACTGTTTTTT. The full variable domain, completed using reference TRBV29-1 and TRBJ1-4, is SAVISQKPSRDICQRGTSLTIQCQVDSQVTMMFWYRQQPGQSLTLIATANQGSEATYESGFVIDKFPISRPNLTFSTLTVSNMSPEDSSIYLCSVERNEKLFFGSGTQLSVL.

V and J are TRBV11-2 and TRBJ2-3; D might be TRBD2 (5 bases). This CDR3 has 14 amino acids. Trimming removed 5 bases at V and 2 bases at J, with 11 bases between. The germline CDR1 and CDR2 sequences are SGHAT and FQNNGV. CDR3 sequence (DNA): TGTGCCAGCAGCCCAAGGACTTCCACAGATACGCAGTATTTT. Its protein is CASSPRTSTDTQYF. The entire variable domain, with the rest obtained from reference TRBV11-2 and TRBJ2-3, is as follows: EAGVAQSPRYKIIEKRQSVAFWCNPISGHATLYWYQQILGQGPKLLIQFQNNGVVDDSQLPKDRFSAERLKGVDSTLKIQPAKLEDSAVYLCASSPRTSTDTQYFGPGTRLTVL.

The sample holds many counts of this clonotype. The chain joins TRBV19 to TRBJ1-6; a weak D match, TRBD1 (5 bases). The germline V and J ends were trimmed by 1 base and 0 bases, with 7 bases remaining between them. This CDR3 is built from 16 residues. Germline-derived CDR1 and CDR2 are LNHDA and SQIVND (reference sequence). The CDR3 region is CASSIAGSSYNSPLHF. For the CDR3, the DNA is TGTGCCAGTAGTATAGCAGGGAGCTCCTATAATTCACCCCTCCACTTT.

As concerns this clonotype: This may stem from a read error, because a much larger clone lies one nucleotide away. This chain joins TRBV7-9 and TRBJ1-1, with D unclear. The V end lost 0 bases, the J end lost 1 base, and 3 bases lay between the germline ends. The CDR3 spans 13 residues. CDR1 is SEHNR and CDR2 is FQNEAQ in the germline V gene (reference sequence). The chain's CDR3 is CASSLAGNTEAFF. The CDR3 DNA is TGTGCCAGCAGCTTAGCCGGGAACACTGAAGCTTTCTTT.

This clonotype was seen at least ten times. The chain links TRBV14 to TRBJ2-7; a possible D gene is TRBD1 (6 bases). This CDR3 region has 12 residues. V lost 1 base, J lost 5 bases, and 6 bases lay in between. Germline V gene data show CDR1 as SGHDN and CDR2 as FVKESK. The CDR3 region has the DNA TGTGCCAGCAGCCAAGCAGGGGACGAGCAGTACTTC. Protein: CASSQAGDEQYF.

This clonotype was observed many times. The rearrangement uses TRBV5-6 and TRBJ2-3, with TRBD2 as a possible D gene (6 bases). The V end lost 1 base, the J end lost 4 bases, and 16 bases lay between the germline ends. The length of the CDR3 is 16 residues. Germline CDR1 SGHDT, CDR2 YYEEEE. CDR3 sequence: CASSLKGAGIADTQYF. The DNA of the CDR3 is TGTGCCAGCAGCTTGAAAGGGGCGGGGATCGCAGATACGCAGTATTTT.

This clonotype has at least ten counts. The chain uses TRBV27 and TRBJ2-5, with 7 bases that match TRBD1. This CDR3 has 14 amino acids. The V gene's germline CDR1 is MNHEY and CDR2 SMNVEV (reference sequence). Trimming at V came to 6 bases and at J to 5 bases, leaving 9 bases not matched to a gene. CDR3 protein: CASRLQGRLETQYF. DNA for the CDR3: TGTGCCAGCAGATTACAGGGGCGGTTGGAGACCCAGTACTTC.

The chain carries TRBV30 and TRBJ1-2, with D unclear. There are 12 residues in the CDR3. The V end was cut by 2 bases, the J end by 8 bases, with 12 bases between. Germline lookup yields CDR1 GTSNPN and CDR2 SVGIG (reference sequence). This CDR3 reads CAWSLSSGGYTF. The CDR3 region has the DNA TGTGCCTGGAGTCTATCAAGCGGAGGCTACACCTTC.

The CDR3 DNA sequence: TGCAGCGCTGATGGGGGGGCGGGAGGCTACACCTTC. Translated, it gives CSADGGAGGYTF. The J gene is TRBJ1-2, the V gene TRBV29-1, with D possibly being TRBD1 (6 bases). Germline CDR1 reads SQVTM; CDR2 reads ANQGSEA. There are 12 residues in the CDR3. Between the trimmed V and J ends, which lost 7 bases and 8 bases, there was a span of 17 bases.

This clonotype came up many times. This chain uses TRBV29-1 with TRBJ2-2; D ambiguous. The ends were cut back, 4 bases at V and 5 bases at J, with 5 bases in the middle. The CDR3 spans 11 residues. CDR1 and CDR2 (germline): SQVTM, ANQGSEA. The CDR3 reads CSVGQTGELFF. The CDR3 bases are TGCAGCGTTGGTCAGACCGGGGAGCTGTTTTTT.

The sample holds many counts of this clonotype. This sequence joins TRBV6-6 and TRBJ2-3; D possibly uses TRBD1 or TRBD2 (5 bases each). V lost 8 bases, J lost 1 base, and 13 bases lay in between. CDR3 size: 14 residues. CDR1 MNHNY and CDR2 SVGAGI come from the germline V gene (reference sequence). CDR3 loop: CASRDQGRTDTQYF. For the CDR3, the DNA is TGTGCCAGCCGGGACCAGGGCCGCACAGATACGCAGTATTTT.

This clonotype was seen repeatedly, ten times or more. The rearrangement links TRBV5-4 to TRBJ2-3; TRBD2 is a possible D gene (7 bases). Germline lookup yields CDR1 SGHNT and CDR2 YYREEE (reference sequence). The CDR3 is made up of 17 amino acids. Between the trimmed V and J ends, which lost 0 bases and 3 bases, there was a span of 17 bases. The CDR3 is CASSLAGGGGATDTQYF. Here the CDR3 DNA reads TGTGCCAGCAGCTTGGCCGGAGGGGGGGGTGCGACAGATACGCAGTATTTT. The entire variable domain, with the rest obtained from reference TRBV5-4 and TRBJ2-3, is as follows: ETGVTQSPTHLIKTRGQQVTLRCSSQSGHNTVSWYQQALGQGPQFIFQYYREEENGRGNFPPRFSGLQFPNYSSELNVNALELDDSALYLCASSLAGGGGATDTQYFGPGTRLTVL.